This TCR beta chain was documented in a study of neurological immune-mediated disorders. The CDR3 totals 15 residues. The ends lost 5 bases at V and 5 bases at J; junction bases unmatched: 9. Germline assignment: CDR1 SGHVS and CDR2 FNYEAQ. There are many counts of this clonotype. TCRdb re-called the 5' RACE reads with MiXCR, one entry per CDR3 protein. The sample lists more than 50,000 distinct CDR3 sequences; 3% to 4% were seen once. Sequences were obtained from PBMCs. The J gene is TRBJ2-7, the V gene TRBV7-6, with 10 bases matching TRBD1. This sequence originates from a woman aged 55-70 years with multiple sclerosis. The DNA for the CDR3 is TGTGCCAGCAGCCTTTCCGGGACAGGGGTGAACGAGCAGTACTTC. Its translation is CASSLSGTGVNEQYF.